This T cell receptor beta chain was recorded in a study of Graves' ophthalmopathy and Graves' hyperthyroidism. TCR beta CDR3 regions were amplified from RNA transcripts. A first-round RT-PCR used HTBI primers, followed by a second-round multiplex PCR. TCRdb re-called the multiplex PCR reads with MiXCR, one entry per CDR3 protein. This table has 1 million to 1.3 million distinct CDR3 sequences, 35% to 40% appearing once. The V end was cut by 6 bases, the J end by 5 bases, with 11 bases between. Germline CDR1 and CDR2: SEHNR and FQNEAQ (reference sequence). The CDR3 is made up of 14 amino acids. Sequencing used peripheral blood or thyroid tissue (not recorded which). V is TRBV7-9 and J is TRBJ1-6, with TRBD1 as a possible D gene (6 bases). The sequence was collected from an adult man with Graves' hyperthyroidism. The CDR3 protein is CASRVGGHNSPLHF. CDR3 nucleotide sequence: TGTGCCAGCAGGGTAGGGGGACATAATTCACCCCTCCACTTT.